A selection of T cell receptor beta chains follows, all from one sample in a study of T-cell memory formation after mild COVID-19. Each CDR3 protein is one row after TCRdb ran MiXCR on the 5' RACE reads. The table shows some 150,000 distinct CDR3 sequences, with roughly a fifth occurring only once. The sequenced sample was PBMCs or a T cell subset sorted from them (not recorded which). These receptors all come from an adult woman who had mild COVID-19 (a few samples of this study predate the infection). Cell type and time point are not known. Both conserved end residues are part of each CDR3. D genes are given only for firm matches. Part of the rows lack a size; the others show once, few, many or a class for expanded clones.

D	V	size	J	CDR3	DNA
-	TRBV11-3	-	TRBJ2-2	CASSGRVNTGELFF	TGTGCCAGCAGCGGCAGGGTGAACACCGGGGAGCTGTTTTTT
-	TRBV20-1	few	TRBJ2-5	CSARDGKSGQETQYF	TGCAGTGCTAGAGATGGGAAAAGCGGGCAAGAGACCCAGTACTTC
-	TRBV5-4	-	TRBJ2-2	CASSLPRGRNTGELFF	TGTGCCAGCAGCTTGCCCAGGGGACGGAACACCGGGGAGCTGTTTTTT
-	TRBV20-1	-	TRBJ1-5	CSARDHQSTQPQHF	TGCAGTGCTAGAGATCACCAGTCTACTCAGCCCCAGCATTTT
TRBD1	TRBV10-3	-	TRBJ1-1	CAISAIGGSLGTEAFF	TGTGCCATCAGTGCTATAGGGGGCAGTTTGGGAACTGAAGCTTTCTTT
TRBD2	TRBV3-1	medium-sized	TRBJ2-5	CASSLNSLSGGQETQYF	TGTGCCAGCAGTCTCAACTCATTAAGCGGGGGACAAGAGACCCAGTACTTC
TRBD2	TRBV24-1	-	TRBJ2-3	CATSDWFSGKGTDTQYF	TGTGCCACCAGTGATTGGTTTAGCGGGAAAGGCACAGATACGCAGTATTTT
-	TRBV11-1	few	TRBJ1-3	CASSFGTSGSGNTIYF	TGTGCCAGCAGCTTTGGGACCTCGGGATCTGGAAACACCATATATTTT
-	TRBV10-3	many	TRBJ1-3	CAIRDSSGNTIYF	TGTGCCATCAGGGACAGCTCTGGAAACACCATATATTTT
-	TRBV5-1	few	TRBJ1-2	CASSLSRIYGYTF	TGCGCCAGCAGCTTATCCCGAATCTATGGCTACACCTTC
-	TRBV18	-	TRBJ1-1	CASSPTYRDTEAFF	TGTGCCAGCTCACCAACATATCGGGACACTGAAGCTTTCTTT
-	TRBV2	once	TRBJ2-7	CASSEQGNEQYF	TGTGCCAGCAGTGAACAAGGGAATGAGCAGTACTTC
-	TRBV5-1	few	TRBJ1-6	CASSLQGLSSPLHF	TGCGCCAGCAGCCTACAGGGACTGAGCTCACCCCTCCACTTT
TRBD1	TRBV12-3/TRBV12-4	few	TRBJ2-1	CASSPGQGVEQFF	TGTGCCAGCAGCCCGGGACAGGGAGTTGAGCAGTTCTTC
-	TRBV28	many	TRBJ2-7	CASSESLGLGSAEYEQYF	TGTGCCAGCAGCGAATCCTTAGGTCTAGGGTCGGCCGAGTACGAGCAGTACTTC
-	TRBV18	-	TRBJ1-1	CASSPLDAGRNTEAFF	TGTGCCAGCTCACCACTGGACGCAGGGCGCAACACTGAAGCTTTCTTT
-	TRBV24-1	few	TRBJ1-5	CATSDLLIQGSIDQPQHF	TGTGCCACCAGTGATTTGCTGATTCAGGGGTCAATAGATCAGCCCCAGCATTTT
-	TRBV19	-	TRBJ2-6	CASSIWVGTASSGANVLTF	TGTGCCAGTAGTATCTGGGTCGGCACCGCGAGCTCTGGGGCCAACGTCCTGACTTTC
TRBD1	TRBV24-1	few	TRBJ1-2	CATSDTTGGNYGYTF	TGTGCCACCAGTGACACGACAGGGGGCAACTATGGCTACACCTTC
TRBD2	TRBV7-6	-	TRBJ2-2	CASSLVAAAGGTGELFF	TGTGCCAGCAGCTTAGTCGCGGCCGCGGGGGGGACCGGGGAGCTGTTTTTT